Listed below are T cell receptor beta chains from one sample, sequenced in a study of cytomegalovirus exposure and HLA in healthy donors. Sequencing used immunoSEQ multiplex PCR; TCRdb keeps in-frame clones, though not all of them. The sample totals 150,000 to 200,000 clones. The source material was PBMCs. The receptors come from a man aged 25-45 years in good health and CMV-seronegative. Both conserved end residues are part of each CDR3. A D gene is named only where the DNA matches it firmly.

TRBJ2-3 | NA | TRBV25-1 | CASSDVGRTDTQYF | TGTGCCAGCAGTGATGTGGGGCGCACAGATACGCAGTATTTT
TRBJ2-2 | NA | TRBV5-1 | CASSLTGTGELFF | TGCGCCAGCAGCTTGACAGGCACCGGGGAGCTGTTTTTT
TRBJ2-1 | NA | TRBV5-4 | CASSHVTGIGDEQFF | TGTGCCAGCAGCCACGTAACGGGGATCGGCGATGAGCAGTTCTTC
TRBJ2-3 | NA | TRBV6-7 | CASRRWTKPGGTDTQYF | TGTGCCAGCAGACGGTGGACAAAACCAGGGGGGACAGATACGCAGTATTTT
TRBJ2-1 | TRBD2 | TRBV10-1 | CASGVAGVNHEQFF | TGCGCCAGCGGAGTAGCGGGAGTTAACCATGAGCAGTTCTTC
TRBJ1-1 | TRBD1 | TRBV6-1 | CASSPRDRGQTEAFF | TGTGCCAGCAGTCCCCGGGACAGGGGCCAGACTGAAGCTTTCTTT
TRBJ2-7 | NA | TRBV2 | CASSEIGGASEQYF | TGTGCCAGCAGTGAAATCGGGGGAGCTAGCGAGCAGTACTTC
TRBJ2-5 | NA | TRBV4-2 | CASSQDRGYQETQYF | TGTGCCAGCAGCCAAGACAGGGGTTACCAAGAGACCCAGTACTTC
TRBJ2-1 | NA | TRBV28 | CASSPLFSGGHEQFF | TGTGCCAGCAGTCCCCTATTTTCGGGGGGCCATGAGCAGTTCTTC
TRBJ2-2 | NA | TRBV7-2 | CASSLVGGSTGELFF | TGTGCCAGCAGCTTAGTTGGTGGGAGCACCGGGGAGCTGTTTTTT
TRBJ1-3 | NA | TRBV7-2 | CASSLGESQGTIYF | TGTGCCAGCAGCTTAGGCGAGTCTCAGGGCACCATATATTTT
TRBJ1-1 | TRBD1 | TRBV11-2 | CASSYGPGTAKNTEAFF | TGTGCCAGCAGCTATGGTCCTGGGACAGCTAAGAACACTGAAGCTTTCTTT
TRBJ1-2 | NA | TRBV5-1 | CASSLVPGNYGYTF | TGCGCCAGCAGCTTGGTGCCCGGTAACTATGGCTACACCTTC
TRBJ2-5 | NA | TRBV9 | CASSVGRGGEETQYF | TGTGCCAGCAGCGTGGGAAGGGGGGGTGAAGAGACCCAGTACTTC
TRBJ2-7 | NA | TRBV7-3 | CASSLKKGDHEQYF | TGTGCCAGCAGCTTAAAAAAGGGAGACCACGAGCAGTACTTC
TRBJ1-2 | NA | TRBV5-4 | CASSPTERYGYTF | TGTGCCAGCAGCCCGACAGAGCGCTATGGCTACACCTTC